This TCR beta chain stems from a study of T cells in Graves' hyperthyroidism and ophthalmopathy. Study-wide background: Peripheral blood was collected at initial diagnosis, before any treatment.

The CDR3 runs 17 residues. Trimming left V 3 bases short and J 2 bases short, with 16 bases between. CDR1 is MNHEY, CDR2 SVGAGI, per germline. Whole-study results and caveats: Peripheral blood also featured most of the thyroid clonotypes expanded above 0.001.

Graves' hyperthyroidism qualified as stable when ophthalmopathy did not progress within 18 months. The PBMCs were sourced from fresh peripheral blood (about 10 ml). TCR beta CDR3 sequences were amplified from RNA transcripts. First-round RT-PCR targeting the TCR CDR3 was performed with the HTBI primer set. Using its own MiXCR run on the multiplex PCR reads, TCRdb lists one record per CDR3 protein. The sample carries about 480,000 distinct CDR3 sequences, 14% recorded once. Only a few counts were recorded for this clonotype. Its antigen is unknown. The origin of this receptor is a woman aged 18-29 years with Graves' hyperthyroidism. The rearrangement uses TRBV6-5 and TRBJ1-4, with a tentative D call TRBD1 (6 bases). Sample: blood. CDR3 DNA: TGTGCCAGCAGTTATAGCCGCGGACAGCCGACTAATGAAAAACTGTTTTTT. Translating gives CASSYSRGQPTNEKLFF.